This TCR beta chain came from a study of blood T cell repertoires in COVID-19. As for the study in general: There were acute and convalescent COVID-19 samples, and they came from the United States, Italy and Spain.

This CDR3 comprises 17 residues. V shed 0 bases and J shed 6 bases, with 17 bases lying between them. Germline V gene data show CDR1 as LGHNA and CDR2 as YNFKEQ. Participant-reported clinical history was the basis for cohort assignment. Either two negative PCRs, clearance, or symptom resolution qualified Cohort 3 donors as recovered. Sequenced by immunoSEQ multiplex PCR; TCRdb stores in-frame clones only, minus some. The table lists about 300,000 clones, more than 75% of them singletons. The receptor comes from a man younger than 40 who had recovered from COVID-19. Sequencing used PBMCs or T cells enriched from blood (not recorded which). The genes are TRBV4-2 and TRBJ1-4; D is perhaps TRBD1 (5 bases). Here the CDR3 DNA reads TGTGCCAGCAGCCAAGATCTTTCGGAGGGGCCGGATGAAAAACTGTTTTTT. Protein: CASSQDLSEGPDEKLFF.